The 17 T cell receptor beta chains below come from one sample, sequenced in a study of identifying expanded T cells in peripheral blood. Only in-frame clones appear in the TCRdb table, and some are missing; sequencing was by immunoSEQ multiplex PCR. The data show 90,000 to 100,000 clones, approximately 91% seen once. Source material: blood. The receptor source for this set is a person between 18 and 75 years old in good health.

The V call is TRBV15, the J call TRBJ1-6, with TRBD1 matching 8 bases. Germline trimming cut 1 base from V and 7 bases from J; bases unmatched to any gene: 0. The CDR3 sequence is 14 residues long. The germline gives CDR1 LNHNV, CDR2 YYDKDF (reference sequence). CDR3 nucleotide sequence: TGTGCCACCAGCAGAGCAGGGGGCAATTCACCCCTCCACTTT. Its translation: CATSRAGGNSPLHF.

The gene calls are TRBV11-2 and TRBJ2-1, with a weak D call TRBD1 (5 bases). Germline V CDR1 and CDR2: SGHAT, FQNNGV. V lost 5 bases and J lost 4, with 12 bases in between. The CDR3 is 14 residues long. The CDR3 coding sequence is TGTGCCAGCAGCCCAGGGTGGCTTTACAATGAGCAGTTCTTC. This translates into CASSPGWLYNEQFF.

This sequence joins TRBV11-2 and TRBJ1-1; weak D call: TRBD1 (6 bases). V gave up 0 bases and J gave up 1 base, with 12 bases separating them. The CDR3 contains 16 residues. Germline lookup yields CDR1 SGHAT and CDR2 FQNNGV. CDR3 in amino acids: CASSLDAGQRNTEAFF. For the CDR3, the DNA is TGTGCCAGCAGCTTAGATGCGGGACAACGGAACACTGAAGCTTTCTTT.

The chain is built from TRBV15 and TRBJ2-3, with 10 bases that match TRBD2. With 6 bases clipped from V and 5 bases from J, the junction kept 8 bases outside the gene matches. CDR3 length: 15 residues. CDR1 LNHNV and CDR2 YYDKDF come from the germline V gene (reference sequence). The CDR3 coding sequence is TGTGCCACCAGAAGTAGCGGGAGGCCCGGAGATACGCAGTATTTT. Its translation is CATRSSGRPGDTQYF.

This clone has more than one count but fewer than ten. The chain uses TRBV18 and TRBJ2-7; 7 bases are a match to TRBD1. CDR3 length: 14 amino acids. V dropped 6 bases and J dropped 7; count of bases not matched to a gene: 12. CDR1 is KGHSH and CDR2 is LQKENI in the germline V gene. The CDR3 nucleotides read TGTGCCAGCTCGCAGTCGACAGGGATGGGGGAGCAGTACTTC. Translated, it gives CASSQSTGMGEQYF.

This chain connects TRBV5-6 to TRBJ1-2; weak D call: TRBD1 (6 bases). The V end lost 0 bases, the J end lost 4 bases, and 19 bases lay between the germline ends. This CDR3 is built from 17 residues. From germline, CDR1 is SGHDT and CDR2 YYEEEE. The DNA of the CDR3 is TGTGCCAGCAGCTTGGATCGGCAGGGAAGAGGGGGCTATGGCTACACCTTC. This translates into CASSLDRQGRGGYGYTF. Full variable domain (rest looked up from reference TRBV5-6 and TRBJ1-2): DAGVTQSPTHLIKTRGQQVTLRCSPKSGHDTVSWYQQALGQGPQFIFQYYEEEERQRGNFPDRFSGHQFPNYSSELNVNALLLGDSALYLCASSLDRQGRGGYGYTFGSGTRLTVV.

This rearrangement joins TRBV9 to TRBJ1-6, with D unclear. V was trimmed by 7 bases and J by 7 bases, leaving 15 bases between them. In germline, CDR1 is SGDLS, CDR2 YYNGEE. CDR3 length: 14 residues. The CDR3: CASCKADFNSPLHF. CDR3 nucleotide sequence: TGTGCCAGCTGCAAGGCGGATTTCAATTCACCCCTCCACTTT.

This clone showed up many times. The chain links TRBV19 to TRBJ2-1, with 8 nucleotides matching TRBD2. The V segment lost 3 bases and the J segment 4 bases; nucleotides outside the gene matches: 5. CDR3 length equals 15 residues. The germline V gene has CDR1 LNHDA and CDR2 SQIVND (reference sequence). In DNA, the CDR3 is TGTGCCAGTAGTATTAGCGGGGACCCGTACAATGAGCAGTTCTTC. Residues: CASSISGDPYNEQFF.

The chain links TRBV7-9 to TRBJ1-1; TRBD1 aligns across 9 bases. J lost 5 bases, V lost 4 bases, and 8 bases had no gene match. The CDR3 length is 15 residues. CDR1 SEHNR and CDR2 FQNEAQ come from the germline V gene (reference sequence). This chain's CDR3 is CASSSKTGGATEAFF. In DNA, the CDR3 is TGTGCCAGCAGCTCTAAGACAGGGGGGGCGACTGAAGCTTTCTTT.

The CDR3 sequence: CASSIEMNQPQHF. CDR3 bases: TGTGCCAGTAGTATAGAGATGAATCAGCCCCAGCATTTT. The gene calls are TRBV19 and TRBJ1-5; D is unresolved. There are 13 residues in the CDR3. Germline V gives CDR1 LNHDA, CDR2 SQIVND (reference sequence). V lost 0 bases and J 4 bases, leaving 4 bases between the germline ends.

V and J are TRBV4-1 and TRBJ2-3, with no clear D. Germline CDR1 and CDR2: MGHRA and YSYEKL. The V end was cut by 4 bases, the J end by 2 bases, with 10 bases between. The CDR3 has 14 amino acids. CDR3 amino acids: CASSPEWTTDTQYF. The CDR3 nucleotides are TGCGCCAGCAGCCCTGAATGGACCACAGATACGCAGTATTTT.

The chain links TRBV11-2 to TRBJ1-3, with D uncertain. Trimming pared 4 bases from V and 0 bases from J, leaving 10 bases between. This CDR3 comprises 15 residues. CDR1 is SGHAT, CDR2 FQNNGV, per germline. The CDR3 region is CASSSSWVSGNTIYF. CDR3 coding DNA: TGTGCCAGCAGCTCCTCGTGGGTCTCTGGAAACACCATATATTTT.

The chain joins TRBV6-5 to TRBJ1-6, with D tentatively TRBD1 (6 bases). V was pared by 2 bases and J by 9 bases, with 17 bases between. CDR3 length: 16 residues. The V gene's germline CDR1 is MNHEY and CDR2 SVGAGI. CDR3 in amino acids: CASSYHAQGWPSPLHF. The CDR3, as DNA: TGTGCCAGCAGTTACCATGCACAGGGTTGGCCTTCACCCCTCCACTTT.

The chain combines TRBV5-1 with TRBJ1-3; D remains ambiguous. The CDR3 totals 15 residues. V lost 0 bases to trimming and J lost 0 bases, with 7 bases between them. Germline V gene lookup returns CDR1 SGHRS and CDR2 YFSETQ. The DNA of the CDR3 is TGCGCCAGCAGCTTGGGGACCACCTCTGGAAACACCATATATTTT. Translation: CASSLGTTSGNTIYF.

In nucleotides, the CDR3 is TGTGCCAGTAGTTGGGAAGGTGGGACCATGAACACTGAAGCTTTCTTT. Translation: CASSWEGGTMNTEAFF. The V gene is TRBV19, the J gene TRBJ1-1, with D possibly being TRBD1 (5 bases). This CDR3 is built from 16 residues. Per the germline V gene, CDR1 is LNHDA and CDR2 is SQIVND (reference sequence). Trimming left V 5 bases short and J 0 bases short, with 16 bases between.

This chain connects TRBV7-5 to TRBJ1-1; the table's TRBD1 call for D was not verified on the DNA. TRBV7-5 is a pseudogene. There are 14 residues in the CDR3. As DNA, the CDR3 is TGTGTCAGAAGCCAAGGCCAGGTAAACACTGAAGCTTTCTTT. It encodes CVRSQGQVNTEAFF.

The CDR3 protein is CASSLGGHANTGELFF. CDR3 coding DNA: TGTGCCAGCAGCTTAGGGGGGCACGCGAACACCGGGGAGCTGTTTTTT. The J gene is TRBJ2-2, the V gene TRBV7-3; the D gene could be TRBD1 or TRBD2 (6 bases each). Germline CDR1 SGHTA, CDR2 FQGTGA. This CDR3 region has 16 residues. V lost 2 bases, J lost 0 bases, and 10 bases lay in between.